The 4 T cell receptor beta chains listed next were all sequenced from one sample in a study of blood T cell repertoires in COVID-19. Profiled with immunoSEQ multiplex PCR; TCRdb holds only in-frame clones, not every one. The sample carries 140,000 to 150,000 clones, roughly nine tenths recorded once. The sample comprised peripheral blood. These receptors originate from a human donor in a cohort sampled during active COVID-19.

J is TRBJ2-3 and V is TRBV6-5, with D unclear. The V end was cut by 8 bases, the J end by 2 bases, with 14 bases between. CDR3 length equals 14 residues. The V gene's germline CDR1 is MNHEY and CDR2 SVGAGI. CDR3 bases: TGTGCCAGCGCCCTCCCCGGGTCCACAGATACGCAGTATTTT. Protein sequence: CASALPGSTDTQYF.

This clone was seen a handful of times. This chain links TRBV10-3 with TRBJ1-3; 9 positions agree with TRBD1. The CDR3 spans 16 residues. Trimming at V came to 5 bases and at J to 7 bases, leaving 12 bases not matched to a gene. Germline V gives CDR1 ENHRY, CDR2 SYGVKD. For the CDR3, the DNA is TGTGCCATCAGTCCTCCGTGGGGACAGGGTTGGAACACCATATATTTT. Translation: CAISPPWGQGWNTIYF.

V and J are TRBV6-2 or TRBV6-3 and TRBJ1-2; 10 bases line up with TRBD1. Germline CDR1 and CDR2: MNHEY and SVGEGT. This CDR3 region has 15 residues. Losses at the gene ends were 2 bases for V and 2 bases for J; bases not matched to a gene: 2. The CDR3 sequence is CASSYAGQGNYGYTF. The CDR3 region has the DNA TGTGCCAGCAGTTACGCGGGACAGGGGAACTATGGCTACACCTTC.

There are a few counts of this clone. V is TRBV6-5 and J is TRBJ2-7; tentatively, D is TRBD2 (6 bases). Germline V gene sequence: CDR1 MNHEY, CDR2 SVGAGI. The V gene lost 8 bases and the J gene lost 0 bases, with 11 bases spanning the gap. The length of the CDR3 is 13 residues. DNA for the CDR3: TGTGCCAGCCGGGGGAGGTTCTCCTACGAGCAGTACTTC. Translated, it gives CASRGRFSYEQYF.